Sequencing of this T cell receptor (beta chain) was carried out in a study of vaccination effects on CD4 cells after COVID-19. Study details: Early and late post-vaccination samples came from three convalescent patients. Samples gathered post-vaccine arrived a median of 72 days past the second dose.

The assay was immunoSEQ multiplex PCR, and TCRdb's table has in-frame clones only and misses some. This sample carries roughly 51,000 clones, about 74% of them seen once, and the ten largest clones take under 5.5%. Once cultured for approximately ten days, the cells underwent separation to obtain CD4+ T cells. Infection dated between March and December 2020, before the Alpha, Beta and Delta variants reached the United States. Two doses of either BNT162b2 or mRNA-1273 were given to each participant. This clone was recorded once. Its antigen is unknown. This CDR3 is 13 amino acids long. Germline-derived CDR1 and CDR2 are SNHLY and FYNNEI. V lost 9 bases and J lost 3, with 14 bases in between.

The sequenced sample was CD4+ T cells from PBMCs cultured without peptide, obtained after COVID-19 vaccination. The chain recombines TRBV2 with TRBJ1-1; TRBD1 is a possible D gene (5 bases). The clonotype was recovered from a human donor who had a prior SARS-CoV-2 infection. The CDR3 DNA follows: TGTGCCAGTCACCGAGAGGGGCACACTGAAGCTTTCTTT. This sequence encodes CASHREGHTEAFF.